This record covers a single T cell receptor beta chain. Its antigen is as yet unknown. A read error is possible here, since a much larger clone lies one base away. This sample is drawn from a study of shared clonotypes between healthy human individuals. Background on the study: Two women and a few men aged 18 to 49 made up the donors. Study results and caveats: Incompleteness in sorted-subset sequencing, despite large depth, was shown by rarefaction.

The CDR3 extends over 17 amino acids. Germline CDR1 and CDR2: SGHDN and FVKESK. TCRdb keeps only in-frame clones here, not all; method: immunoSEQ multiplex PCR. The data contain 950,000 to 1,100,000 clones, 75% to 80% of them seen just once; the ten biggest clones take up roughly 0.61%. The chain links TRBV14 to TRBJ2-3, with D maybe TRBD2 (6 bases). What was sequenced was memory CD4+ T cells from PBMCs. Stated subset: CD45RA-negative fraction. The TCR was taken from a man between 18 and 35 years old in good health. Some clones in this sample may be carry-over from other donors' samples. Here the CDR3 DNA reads TGTGCCAGCAGCCAAAGGACGTCGGGCGGCGGGGCAGATACGCGGTATTTT. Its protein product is CASSQRTSGGGADTRYF.